This TCR beta chain came from a study of patients and donors after allogeneic stem cell transplantation. TCRdb re-called the RT-PCR reads with MiXCR, one entry per CDR3 protein. The sample contains approximately 220,000 distinct CDR3 sequences, around two fifths of which appear only once. This clonotype came up a few times. V lost 4 bases, J lost 0 bases, and 17 bases lay in between. The germline gives CDR1 SGHRS, CDR2 YFSETQ. This CDR3 spans 17 amino acids. The genes are TRBV5-1 and TRBJ2-4, with D perhaps TRBD1 or TRBD2 (5 bases each). The source of this sequence is a human donor who was either an allogeneic HSCT recipient or a stem cell or donor lymphocyte infusion donor (not recorded which). It is not recorded whose cells these are; they may come from a transplant donor. The source material was blood, either unsorted or a sorted T cell fraction (not recorded which). The CDR3 sequence is CASSSFRDGRAKNIQYF. CDR3 bases: TGCGCCAGCAGCAGCTTCAGGGACGGAAGAGCCAAAAACATTCAGTACTTC.